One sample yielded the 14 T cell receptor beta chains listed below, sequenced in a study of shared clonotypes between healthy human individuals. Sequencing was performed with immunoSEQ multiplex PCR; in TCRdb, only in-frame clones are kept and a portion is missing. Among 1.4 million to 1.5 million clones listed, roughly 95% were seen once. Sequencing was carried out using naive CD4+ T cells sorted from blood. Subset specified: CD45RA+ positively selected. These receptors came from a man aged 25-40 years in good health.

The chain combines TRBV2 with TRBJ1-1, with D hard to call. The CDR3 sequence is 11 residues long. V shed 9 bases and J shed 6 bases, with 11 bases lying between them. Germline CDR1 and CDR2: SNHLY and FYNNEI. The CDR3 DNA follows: TGTGCCAGTAATGTTGGTTCTGAAGCTTTCTTT. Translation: CASNVGSEAFF.

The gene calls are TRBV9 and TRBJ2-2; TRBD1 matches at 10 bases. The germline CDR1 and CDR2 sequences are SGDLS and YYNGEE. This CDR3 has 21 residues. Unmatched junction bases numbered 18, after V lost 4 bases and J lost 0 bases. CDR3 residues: CASSSKWGTGAKGPNTGELFF. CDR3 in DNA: TGTGCCAGCAGCTCAAAGTGGGGGACAGGGGCCAAAGGACCGAACACCGGGGAGCTGTTTTTT.

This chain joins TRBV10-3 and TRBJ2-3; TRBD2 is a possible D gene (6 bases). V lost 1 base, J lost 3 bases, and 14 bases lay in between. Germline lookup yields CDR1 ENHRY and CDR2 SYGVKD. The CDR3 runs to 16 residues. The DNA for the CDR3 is TGTGCCATCAGTGAGTTGGGGGGTAGTCGTACAGATACGCAGTATTTT. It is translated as CAISELGGSRTDTQYF.

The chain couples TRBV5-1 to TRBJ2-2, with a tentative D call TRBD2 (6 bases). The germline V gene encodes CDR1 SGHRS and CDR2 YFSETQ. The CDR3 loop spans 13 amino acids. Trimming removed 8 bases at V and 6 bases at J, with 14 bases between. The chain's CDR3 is CASREQGPGELFF. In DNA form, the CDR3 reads TGCGCCAGTCGGGAGCAGGGACCCGGGGAGCTGTTTTTT.

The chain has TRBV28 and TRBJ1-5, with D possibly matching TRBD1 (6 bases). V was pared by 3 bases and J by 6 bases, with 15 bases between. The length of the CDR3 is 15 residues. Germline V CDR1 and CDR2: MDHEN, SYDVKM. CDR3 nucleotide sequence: TGTGCCAGCAGTTTCGGGGGCGGGGTTGGTCAGCCCCAGCATTTT. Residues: CASSFGGGVGQPQHF.

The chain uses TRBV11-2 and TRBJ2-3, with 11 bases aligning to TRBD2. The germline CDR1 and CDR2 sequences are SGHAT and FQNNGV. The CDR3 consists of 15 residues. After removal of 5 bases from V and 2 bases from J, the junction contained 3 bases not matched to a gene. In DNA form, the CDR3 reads TGTGCCAGCAGCCAGACTAGCGGGAACACAGATACGCAGTATTTT. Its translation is CASSQTSGNTDTQYF.

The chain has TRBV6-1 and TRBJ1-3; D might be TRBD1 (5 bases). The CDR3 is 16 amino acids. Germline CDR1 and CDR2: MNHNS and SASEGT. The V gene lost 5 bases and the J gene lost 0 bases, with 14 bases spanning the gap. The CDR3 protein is CASSKGGGVSGNTIYF. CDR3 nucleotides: TGTGCCAGCAGTAAAGGAGGAGGGGTCTCTGGAAACACCATATATTTT.

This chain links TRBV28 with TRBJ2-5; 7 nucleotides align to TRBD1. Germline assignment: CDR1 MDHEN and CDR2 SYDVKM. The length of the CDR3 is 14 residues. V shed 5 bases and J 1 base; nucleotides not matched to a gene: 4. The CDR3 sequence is CASSPGTAQETQYF. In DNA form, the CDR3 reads TGTGCCAGCAGTCCTGGGACAGCCCAAGAGACCCAGTACTTC. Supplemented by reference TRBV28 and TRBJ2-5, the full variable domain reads DVKVTQSSRYLVKRTGEKVFLECVQDMDHENMFWYRQDPGLGLRLIYFSYDVKMKEKGDIPEGYSVSREKKERFSLILESASTNQTSMYLCASSPGTAQETQYFGPGTRLLVL.

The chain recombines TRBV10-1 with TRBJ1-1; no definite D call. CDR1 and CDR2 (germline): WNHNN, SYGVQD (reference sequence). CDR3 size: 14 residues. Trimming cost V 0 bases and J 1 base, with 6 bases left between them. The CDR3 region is CASSESAGNTEAFF. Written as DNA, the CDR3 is TGCGCCAGCAGTGAGTCGGCAGGGAACACTGAAGCTTTCTTT.

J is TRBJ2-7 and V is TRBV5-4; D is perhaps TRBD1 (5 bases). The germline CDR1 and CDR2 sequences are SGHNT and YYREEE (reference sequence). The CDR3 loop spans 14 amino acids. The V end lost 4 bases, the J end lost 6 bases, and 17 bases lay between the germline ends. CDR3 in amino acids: CASSPGNPPFEQYF. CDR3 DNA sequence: TGTGCCAGCAGCCCAGGGAACCCGCCATTCGAGCAGTACTTC.

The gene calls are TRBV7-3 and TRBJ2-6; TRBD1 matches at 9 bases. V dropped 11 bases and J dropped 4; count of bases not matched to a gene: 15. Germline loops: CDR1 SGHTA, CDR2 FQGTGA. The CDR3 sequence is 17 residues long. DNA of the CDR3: TGTGCCGACCGGGACAGGGTCTCTTCGGGAGGGGCCAACGTCCTGACTTTC. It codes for CADRDRVSSGGANVLTF.

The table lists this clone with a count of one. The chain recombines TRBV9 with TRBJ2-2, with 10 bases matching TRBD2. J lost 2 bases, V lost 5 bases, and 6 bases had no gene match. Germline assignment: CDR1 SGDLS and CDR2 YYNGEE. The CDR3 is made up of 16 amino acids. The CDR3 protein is CASSPSGSYNTGELFF. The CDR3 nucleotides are TGTGCCAGCAGTCCTAGCGGGAGTTATAACACCGGGGAGCTGTTTTTT. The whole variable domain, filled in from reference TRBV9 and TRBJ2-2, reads DSGVTQTPKHLITATGQRVTLRCSPRSGDLSVYWYQQSLDQGLQFLIQYYNGEERAKGNILERFSAQQFPDLHSELNLSSLELGDSALYFCASSPSGSYNTGELFFGEGSRLTVL.

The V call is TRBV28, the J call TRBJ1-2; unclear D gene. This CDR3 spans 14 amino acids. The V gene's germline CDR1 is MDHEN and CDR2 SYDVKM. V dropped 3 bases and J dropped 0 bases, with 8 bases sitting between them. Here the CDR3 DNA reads TGTGCCAGCAGTTTGTCTCAGTCTAACTATGGCTACACCTTC. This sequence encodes CASSLSQSNYGYTF.

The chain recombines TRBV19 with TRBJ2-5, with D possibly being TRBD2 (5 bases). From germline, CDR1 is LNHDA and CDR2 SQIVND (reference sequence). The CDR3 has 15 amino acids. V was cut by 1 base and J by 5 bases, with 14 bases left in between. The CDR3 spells CASSIGRRTGETQYF. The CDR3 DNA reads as TGTGCCAGTAGTATAGGGAGGAGAACTGGGGAGACCCAGTACTTC.